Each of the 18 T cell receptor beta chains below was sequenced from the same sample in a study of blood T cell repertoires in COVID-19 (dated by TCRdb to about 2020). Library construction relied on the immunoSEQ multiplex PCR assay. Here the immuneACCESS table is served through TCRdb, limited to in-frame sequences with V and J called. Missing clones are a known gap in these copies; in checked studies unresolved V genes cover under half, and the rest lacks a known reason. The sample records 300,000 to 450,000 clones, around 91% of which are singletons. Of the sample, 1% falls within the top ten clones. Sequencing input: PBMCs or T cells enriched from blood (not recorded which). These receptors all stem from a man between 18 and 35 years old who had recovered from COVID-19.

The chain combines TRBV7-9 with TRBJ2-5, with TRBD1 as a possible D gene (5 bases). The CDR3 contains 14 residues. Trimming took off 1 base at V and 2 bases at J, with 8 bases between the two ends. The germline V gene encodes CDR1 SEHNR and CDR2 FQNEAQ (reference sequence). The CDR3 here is CASSLGGLQETQYF. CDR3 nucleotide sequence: TGTGCCAGCAGCTTAGGGGGCCTGCAAGAGACCCAGTACTTC.

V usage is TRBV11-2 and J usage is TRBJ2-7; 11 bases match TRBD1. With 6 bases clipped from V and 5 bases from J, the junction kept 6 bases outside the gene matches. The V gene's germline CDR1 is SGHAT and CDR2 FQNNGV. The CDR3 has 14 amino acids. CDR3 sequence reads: CASRQGQGGDEQYF. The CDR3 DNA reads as TGTGCCAGCAGGCAGGGACAGGGGGGGGACGAGCAGTACTTC.

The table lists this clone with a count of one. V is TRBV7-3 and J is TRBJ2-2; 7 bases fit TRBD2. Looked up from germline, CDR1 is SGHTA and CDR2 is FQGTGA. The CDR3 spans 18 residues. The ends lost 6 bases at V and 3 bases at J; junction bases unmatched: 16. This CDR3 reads CASRTGEGESEDTGELFF. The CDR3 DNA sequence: TGTGCCAGCAGAACTGGGGAGGGTGAATCGGAGGACACCGGGGAGCTGTTTTTT.

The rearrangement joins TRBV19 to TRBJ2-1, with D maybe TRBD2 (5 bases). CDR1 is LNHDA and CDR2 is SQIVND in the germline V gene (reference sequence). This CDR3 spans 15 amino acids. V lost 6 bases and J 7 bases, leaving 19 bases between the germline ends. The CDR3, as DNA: TGTGCCAGTAGCACAACTAGTGCGATCAAGAATGAGCAGTTCTTC. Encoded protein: CASSTTSAIKNEQFF.

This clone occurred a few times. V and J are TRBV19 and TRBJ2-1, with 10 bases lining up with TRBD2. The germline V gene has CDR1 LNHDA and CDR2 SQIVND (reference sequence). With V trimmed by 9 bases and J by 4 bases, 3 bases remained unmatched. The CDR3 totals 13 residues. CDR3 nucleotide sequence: TGTGCCAGCCGAGCGGGGGGGTACAATGAGCAGTTCTTC. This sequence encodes CASRAGGYNEQFF.

The CDR3 DNA follows: TGTGCCAGCACTTGGGGCTCAGACTATGGCTACACCTTC. Translation gives CASTWGSDYGYTF. The chain recombines TRBV11-2 with TRBJ1-2; tentative D call: TRBD1 (5 bases). Trimming took off 7 bases at V and 3 bases at J, with 12 bases between the two ends. The CDR3 sequence is 13 residues long. In germline, CDR1 is SGHAT, CDR2 FQNNGV.

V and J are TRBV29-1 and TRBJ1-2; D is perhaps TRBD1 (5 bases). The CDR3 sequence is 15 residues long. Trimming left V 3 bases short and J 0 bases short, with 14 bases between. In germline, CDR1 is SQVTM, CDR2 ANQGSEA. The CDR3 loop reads CSVESIGGTNYGYTF. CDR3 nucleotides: TGCAGCGTTGAGTCGATCGGGGGAACTAACTATGGCTACACCTTC. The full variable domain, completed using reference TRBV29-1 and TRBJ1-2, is SAVISQKPSRDICQRGTSLTIQCQVDSQVTMMFWYRQQPGQSLTLIATANQGSEATYESGFVIDKFPISRPNLTFSTLTVSNMSPEDSSIYLCSVESIGGTNYGYTFGSGTRLTVV.

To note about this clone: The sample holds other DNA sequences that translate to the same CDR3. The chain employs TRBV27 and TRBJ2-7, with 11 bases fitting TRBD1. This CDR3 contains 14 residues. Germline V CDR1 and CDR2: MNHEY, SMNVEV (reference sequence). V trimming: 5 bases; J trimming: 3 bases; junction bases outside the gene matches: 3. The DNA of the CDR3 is TGTGCCAGCAGTCTGGGACAGGGGGGCTACGAGCAGTACTTC. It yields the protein CASSLGQGGYEQYF.

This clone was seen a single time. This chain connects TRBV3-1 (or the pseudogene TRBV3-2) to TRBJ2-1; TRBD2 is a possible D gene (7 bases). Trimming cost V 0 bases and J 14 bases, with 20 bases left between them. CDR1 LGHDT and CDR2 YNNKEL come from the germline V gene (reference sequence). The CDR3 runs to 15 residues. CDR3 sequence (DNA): TGTGCCAGCAGCCAAGAAGCACAAGGGGGGGGCGTGGAGTTCTTC. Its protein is CASSQEAQGGGVEFF.

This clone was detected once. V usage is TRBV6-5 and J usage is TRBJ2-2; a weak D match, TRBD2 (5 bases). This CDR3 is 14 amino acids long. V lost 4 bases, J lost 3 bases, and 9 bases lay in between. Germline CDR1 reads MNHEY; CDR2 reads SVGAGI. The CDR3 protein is CASSSGLYTGELFF. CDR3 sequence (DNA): TGTGCCAGCAGTTCGGGGTTATACACCGGGGAGCTGTTTTTT.

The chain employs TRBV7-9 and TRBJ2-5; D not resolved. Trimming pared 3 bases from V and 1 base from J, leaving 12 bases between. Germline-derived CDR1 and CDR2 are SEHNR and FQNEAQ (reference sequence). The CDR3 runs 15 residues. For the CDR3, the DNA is TGTGCCAGCAGCTTTGGTAATGGAGTCCAAGAGACCCAGTACTTC. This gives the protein CASSFGNGVQETQYF.

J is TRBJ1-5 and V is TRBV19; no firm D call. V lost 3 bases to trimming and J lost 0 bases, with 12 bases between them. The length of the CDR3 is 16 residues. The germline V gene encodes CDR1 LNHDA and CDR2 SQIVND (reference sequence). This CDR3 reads CASSIFLDPSNQPQHF. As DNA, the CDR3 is TGTGCCAGTAGTATTTTTTTAGATCCTAGCAATCAGCCCCAGCATTTT.

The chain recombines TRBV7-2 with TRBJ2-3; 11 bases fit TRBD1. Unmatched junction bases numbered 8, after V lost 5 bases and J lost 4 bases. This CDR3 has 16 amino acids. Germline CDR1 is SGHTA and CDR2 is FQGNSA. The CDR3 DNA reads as TGTGCCAGCAGCGCAGTGGGACAGGGGGATTCAGATACGCAGTATTTT. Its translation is CASSAVGQGDSDTQYF.

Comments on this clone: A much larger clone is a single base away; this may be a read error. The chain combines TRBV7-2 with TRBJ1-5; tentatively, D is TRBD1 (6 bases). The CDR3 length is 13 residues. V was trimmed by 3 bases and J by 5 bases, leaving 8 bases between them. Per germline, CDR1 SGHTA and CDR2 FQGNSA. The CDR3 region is CASSFRGDQPQHF. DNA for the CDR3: TGTGCCAGCAGCTTCAGGGGAGATCAGCCCCAGCATTTT.

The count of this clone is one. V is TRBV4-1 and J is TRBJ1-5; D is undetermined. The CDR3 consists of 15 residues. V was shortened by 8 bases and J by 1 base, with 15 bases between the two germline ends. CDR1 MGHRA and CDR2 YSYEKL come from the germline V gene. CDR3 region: CASGPPGFSNQPQHF. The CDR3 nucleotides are TGCGCCAGCGGCCCCCCGGGATTCAGCAATCAGCCCCAGCATTTT.

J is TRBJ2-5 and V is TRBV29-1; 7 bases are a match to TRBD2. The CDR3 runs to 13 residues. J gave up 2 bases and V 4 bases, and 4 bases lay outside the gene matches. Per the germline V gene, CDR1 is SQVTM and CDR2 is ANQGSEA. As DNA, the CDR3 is TGCAGCGTTGCCCCTAGCGGACAAGAGACCCAGTACTTC. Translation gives CSVAPSGQETQYF.

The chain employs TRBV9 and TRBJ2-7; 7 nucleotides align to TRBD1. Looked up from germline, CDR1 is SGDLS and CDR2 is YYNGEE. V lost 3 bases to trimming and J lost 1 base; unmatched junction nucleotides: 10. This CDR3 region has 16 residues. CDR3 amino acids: CASSGPGGARSYEQYF. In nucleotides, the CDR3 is TGTGCCAGCAGCGGTCCAGGGGGTGCGAGATCCTACGAGCAGTACTTC.

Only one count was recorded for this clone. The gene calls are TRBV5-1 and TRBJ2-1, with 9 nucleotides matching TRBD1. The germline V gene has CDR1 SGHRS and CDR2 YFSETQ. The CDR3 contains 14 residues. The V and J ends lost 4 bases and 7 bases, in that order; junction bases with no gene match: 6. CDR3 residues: CASSHRTGDNEQFF. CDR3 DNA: TGCGCCAGCAGCCATCGGACAGGGGATAATGAGCAGTTCTTC. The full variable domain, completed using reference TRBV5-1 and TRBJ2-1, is KAGVTQTPRYLIKTRGQQVTLSCSPISGHRSVSWYQQTPGQGLQFLFEYFSETQRNKGNFPGRFSGRQFSNSRSEMNVSTLELGDSALYLCASSHRTGDNEQFFGPGTRLTVL.